Listed here is a single T cell receptor beta chain. Its specific antigen is unknown. Base qualities are not at hand, and no much larger clone is one base apart. Trimming leaves V shorter by 4 bases and J shorter by 4 bases, with the junction holding 2 bases beyond the gene matches. CDR1 and CDR2, looked up from the germline V gene, are SGHTA and FQGTGA. From the cysteine through the phenylalanine, the CDR3 covers 14 amino acids. Kept here is only the CDR3 DNA, which spans 42 bases and is read in frame from base 1. This specimen belongs to a study of regulatory T cells in long-lasting Graves disease (dated by TCRdb to the early 2020s). In the study overall: In the newly diagnosed Graves' disease group, patients had been taking antithyroid drugs for less than 3 months. TCR sequencing covered about 13 persistent and roughly 20 newly diagnosed Graves' disease patients, some 33 samples in total. Persistent Graves' disease patients were compared with newly diagnosed Graves' disease patients by peripheral blood TCR sequencing and RNA sequencing. The study was registered as a clinical trial and conducted in China.

The library came from multiplex PCR. TCRdb records Illumina HiSeq 4000 as the sequencer. iRepertoire HTBI primers and Arm-PCR amplification of CDR3 regions were used to construct TCR beta libraries. Before sequencing, the PCR products underwent gel purification. In the source study's methods: Gene usage analysis of CDR3 amino acid clonotypes relied on the 60 or so TRBV and 13 to 15 TRBJ segments identified across samples. Filtered high-quality paired reads were merged into contigs using COPE and FqMerger. BLAST was used to align contigs to the IMGT TRBV, TRBD and TRBJ reference genes, and CDR3 was defined following IMGT. Any clonotype with a frequency above 0.1% was classified as a highly expanded clone. Repertoire diversity was measured by Shannon entropy, and V-J evenness by the Gini coefficient. A clonotype was considered public if more than one individual shared it. TCRdb reran the public reads through fastp at Q25 and MiXCR, keeping productive beta chains. Rows with a matching CDR3 protein are joined into one entry that keeps the most common DNA and genes. The V and J calls were not made by the authors but by TCRdb's processing. This sample has around 460,000 distinct CDR3 sequences in its table, and less than 15% of those were observed once. The ten largest clonotypes hold more than 15% of the sample.

The full study reports these points: More public clonotypes were shared among persistent patients (roughly 2,700) than among newly diagnosed patients (roughly 960). Compared with newly diagnosed patients, patients with persistent Graves' disease had lower TCR Shannon entropy and fewer highly expanded clones, which suggests clonal expansion. Sequencing and analysis were limited to the TCR beta chain. The small sample size was acknowledged by the authors as a limitation that may reduce accuracy. Because the primary lesion, thyroid tissue, could not be accessed, the study looked at peripheral blood alone. TRBV28, TRBJ1-2 and TRBJ2-5 were preferentially used in persistent disease, while TRBV20-1 and TRBJ2-1 were favored in newly diagnosed disease.

The time point label on this specimen signifies: newly diagnosed GD, antithyroid drugs for less than 3 months. For both TCR sequencing and RNA sequencing, RNA was extracted from PBMCs in TRIzol. The diagnosis of Graves' disease followed American Thyroid Association guidelines. The patients came from an endocrinology department in Xi'an, China. From each patient, approximately 10 milliliters of peripheral blood was collected into an EDTA anticoagulant tube. Ficoll Paque Plus density gradient separation was used to isolate PBMCs, and no further T cell sorting was done. RNA quality was checked with an Agilent 2100 Bioanalyzer and agarose gel, and concentration with a NanoDrop 2000. These same records also appear under a second study, on T cells in Graves' hyperthyroidism and ophthalmopathy. The second study's authors report: Stable Graves' hyperthyroidism was defined as the absence of progression to ophthalmopathy over 18 months of follow-up. Hyperthyroidism patients were newly diagnosed, with disease duration under 2 months, and aged 18 to 65 years. Any patient with an uncontrolled infection, another autoimmune disease, pregnancy or lactation was excluded. Clinical symptoms, serum thyroxine and TRAb, thyroid ultrasound, and orbital computed tomography formed the basis for the diagnoses. A first-round RT-PCR of the TCR CDR3 used the HTBI primer set with the Qiagen OneStep RT-PCR kit. Most expanded thyroid clonotypes (frequency above 0.001) were also detected in blood, a finding suggesting that blood repertoires may reflect thyroid immune responses. In cross-validation, a model built on a 13 V-J signature told ophthalmopathy apart from stable hyperthyroidism with less than 90% sensitivity and about 81% specificity, and in testing the same model reached 80%/75%. In validation, the model predicted progression to ophthalmopathy with around 71% sensitivity and less than 75% specificity, a median of about 6.7 months before onset. A discovery cohort of approximately 100 patients, about 44 with Graves' ophthalmopathy and approximately 60 with stable Graves' hyperthyroidism, was used to find distinguishing TCR V-J signatures. An independent validation cohort of about 20 hyperthyroidism patients and about 16 patients who later progressed to ophthalmopathy tested prospective prediction of ophthalmopathy. The roughly 91 discovery patients were randomly split 7:3 into training and test sets. Thyroid tissue and blood T-cell repertoires from six Graves' hyperthyroidism patients were also compared in the study. After sampling, hyperthyroidism patients received methimazole starting at 30 mg daily, and ophthalmopathy patients received high-dose intravenous methylprednisolone. Libraries were constructed in a second round of multiplex PCR, after which size selection and purification were carried out. Paired-end sequencing of the libraries was performed with 100 bp reads on an Illumina HiSeq2000. SOAPnuke was used to process the raw data, removing reads that contained adapters or uncalled bases, had a mean Phred below 15, or lacked an exact match to the constant primer or identifier. High-quality paired reads were merged with COPE v1.2.5, and unique nucleotide sequences were defined as clonotypes. MiTCR v1.1 was used to align the clonotypes against IMGT TRBV, TRBD and TRBJ reference segments. Only V-J combinations with frequency above 0.0001, covering roughly 99% of repertoires, were analysed. A TCS score was defined as the ratio of F50 (clonal expansion) to E x V (chaos), with BLOSUM62-based TCRdist applied between CDR3 peptides within each V-J. Welch's t-statistics and random forest reduced fewer than 550 V-J features to about 12, which were used in a naive Bayes classifier (R e1071). Sample size was not statistically predetermined, and blinding of investigators to group allocation was not performed. The paper describes TCR Vbeta CDR3 sequencing of 120 to 150 peripheral blood samples, made up of 43 ophthalmopathy patients, over 70 hyperthyroidism patients and some 17 progressor patients.

The clonotype was recovered from a woman between 45 and 60 years old with Graves disease. Donor details come from another sample of the same person, matched by shared clones. Sequenced material: peripheral blood mononuclear cells (PBMCs), taken at new diagnosis, from a patient treated with antithyroid drugs. The sequence links TRBV7-3 to TRBJ2-3; 10 central nucleotides agree with TRBD2. The nucleotide sequence is given as TGTGCCAGCAGCTCCGGGACTAGCGCAGATACGCAGTATTTT. Its translation is CASSSGTSADTQYF.